The source of this TCR beta chain is a study of regulatory T cells in long-lasting Graves disease. The V gene's germline CDR1 is MNHEY and CDR2 SMNVEV (reference sequence). The CDR3 is made up of 13 amino acids. V shed 2 bases, J shed 4 bases, and the junction held 1 base outside the gene matches. Ten or more counts support this clonotype. The antigen remains unidentified. Findings and caveats of the study: The study found TRBV28, TRBJ1-2 and TRBJ2-5 favored in persistent disease.

Through Arm-PCR of CDR3 regions and iRepertoire HTBI primers, TCR beta libraries were built. Via MiXCR, TCRdb re-called the multiplex PCR reads, giving one row per CDR3 protein. The sample has roughly 500,000 distinct CDR3 sequences, roughly 12% seen once. Time point described: newly diagnosed GD, antithyroid drugs for less than 3 months. PBMC RNA served as the TCR library source. This same sample was also taken into another study, of T cells in Graves' hyperthyroidism and ophthalmopathy.

The starting material was peripheral blood mononuclear cells (PBMCs), obtained at new diagnosis, from a patient treated with antithyroid drugs. The chain carries TRBV27 and TRBJ1-2; 7 bases match TRBD1. The receptor's source is a young man with Graves disease. DNA of the CDR3: TGTGCCAGCAGTTTAACAGGGGCCTATGGCTACACCTTC. This gives the protein CASSLTGAYGYTF.